The entry below describes one T cell receptor (beta chain). Its antigen is still unknown. The same CDR3 arises from other DNA sequences in this sample as well. This record belongs to a study of shared clonotypes between healthy human individuals. Study results and limitations: The study drew on few donors, limiting represented genetic and exposure-history diversity. The rarefaction results pointed to incomplete sorted-subset sequencing despite large depth. Clonotype sharing among the donors was expected to vary with sequencing depth.

Looked up from germline, CDR1 is GTSNPN and CDR2 is SVGIG (reference sequence). The CDR3 length is 12 residues. Trimming shortened V by 4 bases and J by 0 bases, and 6 bases separated the two germline ends. Some clones are missing from TCRdb's copy, which holds only in-frame ones; the method was immunoSEQ multiplex PCR. The sample has roughly 1,800,000 clones, about 95% seen once. Positively selected for CCR7, the CD45RO-negative cells used as naive CD8 cells excluded terminally differentiated effector memory CD45RA+ cells. The sequenced sample was naive CD8+ T cells sorted from blood. The receptor's source is a man aged 18-30 years in good health. J is TRBJ1-1 and V is TRBV30; D unclear. The CDR3: CAWTGMNTEAFF. For the CDR3, the DNA is TGTGCCTGGACCGGGATGAACACTGAAGCTTTCTTT.